This T cell receptor (beta chain) was observed in a study of T cell responses to AZD1222 COVID-19 vaccine. Study context: Doses given second, at about 4 or about 12 weeks, were pooled.

Study-level points and caveats: Per reports, nearly half of all spike-specific TCRs target regions that are unmutated in variants. Spike-wide coverage was observed for vaccine-associated CD4 TCRs, with dominant responses at 160-218 and 743-854. Baseline antibody screening turned up just a handful of seropositive AZD1222 recipients.

The CDR3 covers 13 residues. Germline-derived CDR1 and CDR2 are LNHDA and SQIVND (reference sequence). Trimming cost V 3 bases and J 3 bases, with 8 bases left between them. Measured with immunoSEQ multiplex PCR; TCRdb has only the in-frame clones, and not every one. Of fewer than 120,000 clones listed, approximately 90% are singletons. A single count supports this clone. Antigen specificity is unknown. The chain links TRBV19 to TRBJ1-2, with D possibly TRBD1 on 5 matching bases. Sample: peripheral blood, taken on day 0 of AZD1222 vaccination. The TCR sequence derives from an adult in good health. CDR3 nucleotide sequence: TGTGCCAGTAGTATTCAGGGCGACTATGGCTACACCTTC. Amino acids: CASSIQGDYGYTF.